The T cell receptor beta chain under discussion was sequenced for a study of blood T cell repertoires in COVID-19. This clone has a handful of counts. Method: immunoSEQ multiplex PCR; TCRdb's copy keeps in-frame clones and lacks some. The sample has 140,000 to 150,000 clones, 80% to 85% seen once. Participants were aged about 18 to 100 years from some 24 US areas. Self-reported history from a screening survey and questionnaire set each donor's cohort. The CDR3 totals 14 residues. J was trimmed by 5 bases and V by 5 bases; bases with no gene match: 4. CDR1 and CDR2 from the germline V gene are LGHNT and FRNRAP.

The rearrangement links TRBV12-5 to TRBJ1-2, with 11 bases aligning to TRBD1. This TCR was sampled from a woman aged 45-65 years who had been exposed to COVID-19. Specimen: PBMCs or T cells enriched from blood (not recorded which). The CDR3 loop is CASGEGQGEYGYTF. CDR3 sequence (DNA): TGTGCTAGTGGTGAGGGACAGGGGGAATATGGCTACACCTTC.